A single sample is the source of the 10 T cell receptor beta chains below, sequenced in a study of breast tumors, draining lymph nodes, adjacent tissues. Samples came from axillary lymph nodes draining the breast cancer. TCRdb re-derived calls from the multiplex PCR reads in MiXCR, one entry per CDR3 protein. The sample gives 140,000 or so distinct CDR3 sequences, approximately 30% of which show up once; about 2.5% is in the top ten. The sample taken for sequencing was axillary lymph node tissue. The source of these receptors is a female donor with breast cancer. Some clones in this sample may be carry-over from other donors' samples.

This clonotype was observed many times. As DNA, the CDR3 is TGTGCCAGCAGTGCTAGCATCTATGGCTACACCTTC. It specifies CASSASIYGYTF. The J gene is TRBJ1-2, the V gene TRBV3-1, with D uncertain. Deletions cut 6 bases from V and 4 bases from J, with 9 bases between. This CDR3 is built from 12 residues. CDR1 and CDR2 from the germline V gene are LGHDT and YNNKEL (reference sequence). Variable domain in full (rest from reference TRBV3-1 and TRBJ1-2): DTAVSQTPKYLVTQMGNDKSIKCEQNLGHDTMYWYKQDSKKFLKIMFSYNNKELIINETVPNRFSPKSPDKAHLNLHINSLELGDSAVYFCASSASIYGYTFGSGTRLTVV.

This clonotype appeared once. As the CDR3 is not closed by the conserved phenylalanine or tryptophan, this likely results from a read error. The rearrangement joins TRBV6-2 or TRBV6-3 to TRBJ1-5; 10 bases agree with TRBD1. CDR3 size: 15 residues. With V trimmed by 6 bases and J by 2 bases, 4 bases remained unmatched. CDR1 MNHEY and CDR2 SVGEGT come from the germline V gene. CDR3 sequence: CASRATGGGNQPQHL. The CDR3, as DNA: TGTGCCAGCAGAGCGACAGGGGGCGGCAATCAGCCCCAGCATCTT.

This chain links TRBV5-8 with TRBJ2-1, with unresolved D. Deletions cut 4 bases from V and 1 base from J, with 12 bases between. The length of the CDR3 is 15 residues. Germline-derived CDR1 and CDR2 are SGHTS and YDEGEE. CDR3 bases: TGTGCCAGCAGCCAAGAAGGACCGTCCTACAATGAGCAGTTCTTC. Translation gives CASSQEGPSYNEQFF. Variable domain in full (rest from reference TRBV5-8 and TRBJ2-1): EAGVTQSPTHLIKTRGQQATLRCSPISGHTSVYWYQQALGLGLQFLLWYDEGEERNRGNFPPRFSGRQFPNYSSELNVNALELEDSALYLCASSQEGPSYNEQFFGPGTRLTVL.

This clonotype was observed many times. The chain links TRBV7-2 to TRBJ1-2, with TRBD1 matching 8 bases. J lost 2 bases, V lost 5 bases, and 7 bases had no gene match. CDR1 and CDR2 from the germline V gene are SGHTA and FQGNSA. The CDR3 contains 15 residues. CDR3 region: CASSPTGGENYGYTF. In DNA form, the CDR3 reads TGTGCCAGCAGCCCTACAGGGGGGGAGAACTATGGCTACACCTTC.

This clonotype was seen a few times. A much larger clone differs by one base, so this may be a read error. This CDR3 is missing its conserved last phenylalanine or tryptophan, likely due to a read error. This chain uses TRBV3-1 with TRBJ2-6, with TRBD1 matching over 8 bases. In germline, CDR1 is LGHDT, CDR2 YNNKEL (reference sequence). CDR3 size: 17 residues. With V trimmed by 0 bases and J by 4 bases, 5 bases remained unmatched. CDR3 in amino acids: CASSQEQGATGANVLTC. The CDR3 coding sequence is TGTGCCAGCAGCCAAGAGCAGGGGGCAACGGGGGCCAACGTCCTGACTTGC.

The CDR3 DNA sequence: TGTGCCAGCAGTGAAGGAGGGACAGGGAAGGGCAATGAGCAGTTCTTC. Translation: CASSEGGTGKGNEQFF. V is TRBV2 and J is TRBJ2-1; TRBD1 agrees at 9 bases. This CDR3 comprises 16 residues. The germline CDR1 and CDR2 sequences are SNHLY and FYNNEI. J gave up 6 bases and V 1 base, and 7 bases lay outside the gene matches.

In its sample, this clonotype was seen many times. The chain employs TRBV2 and TRBJ1-6, with D perhaps TRBD1 (5 bases). Trimming stripped 7 bases from V and 8 bases from J, with 12 bases between. Germline lookup yields CDR1 SNHLY and CDR2 FYNNEI. This CDR3 has 13 residues. Written as DNA, the CDR3 is TGTGCCAGCATCCTACAGGAGGATTCACCCCTCCACTTT. This gives the protein CASILQEDSPLHF.

This clonotype was seen a handful of times. This chain links TRBV11-2 with TRBJ1-1; the D gene is possibly TRBD1 (5 bases). With 2 bases removed from V and 0 bases from J, the gap between germline ends came to 13 bases. Per germline, CDR1 SGHAT and CDR2 FQNNGV. This CDR3 region has 16 residues. The CDR3 reads CASSLLGTHMNTEAFF. CDR3 sequence (DNA): TGTGCCAGCAGCTTATTAGGGACCCACATGAACACTGAAGCTTTCTTT.

This clonotype was observed at least ten times. The chain has TRBV7-2 and TRBJ2-5; D remains ambiguous. The CDR3 extends over 13 amino acids. V lost 5 bases, J lost 5 bases, and 12 bases lay in between. The V gene's germline CDR1 is SGHTA and CDR2 FQGNSA. The CDR3 DNA is TGTGCCAGCAGCCCGCTGGGGTGGGAGACCCAGTACTTC. It codes for CASSPLGWETQYF.

The chain recombines TRBV9 with TRBJ2-1, with 13 positions matching TRBD2. Germline V gene sequence: CDR1 SGDLS, CDR2 YYNGEE. V lost 3 bases, J lost 1 base, and 4 bases stayed unmatched. The CDR3 loop spans 17 amino acids. CDR3 region: CASSATSGGPSYNEQFF. The CDR3 nucleotides read TGTGCCAGCAGCGCGACTAGCGGGGGGCCGTCCTACAATGAGCAGTTCTTC.